Each of the 17 T cell receptor beta chains below was sequenced from the same sample in a study of STAT5B mutations in CD4+ large granular lymphocyte leukemia. Here immunoSEQ multiplex PCR was the method, and the copy in TCRdb shows in-frame clones only, minus some. The data contain fewer than 40,000 clones, 70% to 90% of them singletons. Sequenced material: CD4+ T cells from blood buffy coats. The receptors derive from a human donor in good health.

Here the CDR3 reads CATAEGPTDTQYF. The CDR3 DNA follows: TGTGCCACCGCGGAGGGGCCAACAGATACGCAGTATTTT. The gene calls are TRBV9 and TRBJ2-3; maybe TRBD2 (6 bases). V was shortened by 9 bases and J by 3 bases, with 14 bases between the two germline ends. Germline CDR1 reads SGDLS; CDR2 reads YYNGEE. CDR3 size: 13 residues.

This clone was recorded once. The chain links TRBV2 to TRBJ2-1; no definite D call. Trimming shortened V by 7 bases and J by 7 bases, and 11 bases separated the two germline ends. The CDR3 runs 12 residues. From germline, CDR1 is SNHLY and CDR2 FYNNEI. The CDR3 sequence: CASTLFGNEQFF. CDR3 sequence (DNA): TGTGCCAGCACCCTTTTCGGTAATGAGCAGTTCTTC.

CDR3 loop: CASSPGQGDEKLFF. For the CDR3, the DNA is TGTGCCAGCTCACCGGGACAGGGGGATGAAAAACTGTTTTTT. The J gene is TRBJ1-4, the V gene TRBV18; 11 positions match TRBD1. The CDR3 has 14 residues. V was pared by 3 bases and J by 6 bases, with 0 bases of the junction left unmatched. From germline, CDR1 is KGHSH and CDR2 LQKENI.

The sample holds one count of this clone. The chain combines TRBV10-2 with TRBJ2-1; D is perhaps TRBD1 or TRBD2 (5 bases each). CDR1 is WSHSY and CDR2 is SAAADI in the germline V gene. This CDR3 comprises 11 residues. Trimming left V 4 bases short and J 16 bases short, with 14 bases between. DNA for the CDR3: TGCGCCAGCAGTGCTGGGACCTCGGAATTCTTC. As protein: CASSAGTSEFF.

This chain joins TRBV25-1 and TRBJ1-1; D remains unclear. In germline, CDR1 is MGHDK, CDR2 SYGVNS. V dropped 3 bases and J dropped 3 bases, with 11 bases sitting between them. This CDR3 is 14 amino acids long. Here the CDR3 reads CASSEIGRYTEAFF. For the CDR3, the DNA is TGTGCCAGCAGTGAGATCGGGAGATACACTGAAGCTTTCTTT.

The rearrangement links TRBV19 to TRBJ2-1; 9 bases are shared with TRBD1. The CDR3 is 17 amino acids. V trimming: 1 base; J trimming: 6 bases; junction bases outside the gene matches: 10. Germline-derived CDR1 and CDR2 are LNHDA and SQIVND (reference sequence). The CDR3 reads CASSIAGRGTGFNEQFF. The CDR3, as DNA: TGTGCCAGTAGTATAGCAGGGCGGGGGACAGGGTTCAATGAGCAGTTCTTC. The complete variable domain, with remaining parts taken from reference TRBV19 and TRBJ2-1, reads DGGITQSPKYLFRKEGQNVTLSCEQNLNHDAMYWYRQDPGQGLRLIYYSQIVNDFQKGDIAEGYSVSREKKESFPLTVTSAQKNPTAFYLCASSIAGRGTGFNEQFFGPGTRLTVL.

The chain employs TRBV6-1 and TRBJ2-7; D is unclear. V was cut by 3 bases and J by 6 bases, with 15 bases left in between. The CDR3 has 14 residues. The germline V gene encodes CDR1 MNHNS and CDR2 SASEGT. CDR3 DNA: TGTGCCAGCAGTGAGGGCTGTACCACTTGCGAGCAGTACTTC. Translation gives CASSEGCTTCEQYF.

The chain carries TRBV5-1 and TRBJ2-3; D is undetermined. Deletions cut 5 bases from V and 5 bases from J, with 12 bases between. The CDR3 is 13 residues long. Germline-derived CDR1 and CDR2 are SGHRS and YFSETQ. Written as DNA, the CDR3 is TGCGCCAGCAGTCCGCCTGGATTAGATACGCAGTATTTT. Translation: CASSPPGLDTQYF.

The rearrangement joins TRBV6-5 to TRBJ2-7; the D gene is possibly TRBD1 (6 bases). The V end lost 4 bases, the J end lost 5 bases, and 15 bases lay between the germline ends. The CDR3 runs to 14 residues. Germline V gene data show CDR1 as MNHEY and CDR2 as SVGAGI. CDR3 loop: CASSSTQGRNEQYF. CDR3 nucleotide sequence: TGTGCCAGCAGTTCTACACAGGGTAGGAACGAGCAGTACTTC.

This clone occurred once. V is TRBV25-1 and J is TRBJ2-3, with 9 bases fitting TRBD1. J lost 5 bases, V lost 6 bases, and 6 bases had no gene match. The CDR3 totals 14 residues. CDR1 and CDR2 (germline): MGHDK, SYGVNS. CDR3 nucleotides: TGTGCCAGCAGCGGGGGACAGGGCCTAGATACGCAGTATTTT. Translation gives CASSGGQGLDTQYF.

This chain uses TRBV25-1 with TRBJ2-3; possibly TRBD2 for D (5 bases). V gave up 1 base and J gave up 2 bases, with 10 bases separating them. The CDR3 has 15 amino acids. Germline CDR1 MGHDK, CDR2 SYGVNS. The CDR3 coding sequence is TGTGCCAGCAGTGAATGGTCCGGGGACACAGATACGCAGTATTTT. It yields the protein CASSEWSGDTDTQYF. Using reference TRBV25-1 and TRBJ2-3 for the parts outside the CDR3, the full variable domain is EADIYQTPRYLVIGTGKKITLECSQTMGHDKMYWYQQDPGMELHLIHYSYGVNSTEKGDLSSESTVSRIRTEHFPLTLESARPSHTSQYLCASSEWSGDTDTQYFGPGTRLTVL.

Here the CDR3 reads CASSFGQGGETQYF. In DNA, the CDR3 is TGTGCCAGCAGTTTTGGACAGGGAGGAGAGACCCAGTACTTC. The chain combines TRBV27 with TRBJ2-5; 8 bases are shared with TRBD1. Losses at the gene ends were 3 bases for V and 4 bases for J; bases not matched to a gene: 4. Germline V gene lookup returns CDR1 MNHEY and CDR2 SMNVEV (reference sequence). This CDR3 is built from 14 residues.

With regard to this clone: Distinct nucleotide sequences in the sample also encode this CDR3. The chain combines TRBV19 with TRBJ1-5, with unresolved D. V was shortened by 3 bases and J by 6 bases, with 9 bases between the two germline ends. From germline, CDR1 is LNHDA and CDR2 SQIVND (reference sequence). The CDR3 has 13 residues. The CDR3 DNA reads as TGTGCCAGTAGTATCCGGGAGGGTCAGCCCCAGCATTTT. Its protein product is CASSIREGQPQHF.

This rearrangement joins TRBV6-6 to TRBJ2-7; perhaps TRBD2 as D (5 bases). Germline lookup yields CDR1 MNHNY and CDR2 SVGAGI (reference sequence). The CDR3 spans 14 residues. Trimming stripped 7 bases from V and 3 bases from J, with 16 bases between. The CDR3 nucleotides are TGTGCCAGCACAGACACTAGACATGGCTACGAGCAGTACTTC. The encoded protein is CASTDTRHGYEQYF.

The chain combines TRBV5-1 with TRBJ1-5, with D unresolved. The germline V gene has CDR1 SGHRS and CDR2 YFSETQ. The germline V and J ends were trimmed by 5 bases and 0 bases, with 12 bases remaining between them. The length of the CDR3 is 15 residues. This chain's CDR3 is CASSPFGDSNQPQHF. CDR3 coding DNA: TGCGCCAGCAGTCCTTTTGGGGATAGCAATCAGCCCCAGCATTTT.

The gene calls are TRBV7-2 and TRBJ2-1; TRBD2 is a possible D gene (7 bases). The CDR3 runs 14 residues. Deletions cut 9 bases from V and 6 bases from J, with 18 bases between. The germline V gene encodes CDR1 SGHTA and CDR2 FQGNSA. The CDR3 DNA sequence: TGTGCCAGGGGGGGCGGGAGCTTCGCCAATGAGCAGTTCTTC. This translates into CARGGGSFANEQFF.

This sequence joins TRBV13 and TRBJ2-1, with 13 bases lining up with TRBD2. V dropped 1 base and J dropped 4; count of bases not matched to a gene: 7. The CDR3 has 18 residues. Germline V gene lookup returns CDR1 PRHDT and CDR2 FYEKMQ (reference sequence). CDR3 residues: CASSLEGLAGTPYNEQFF. CDR3 sequence (DNA): TGTGCCAGCAGCTTAGAGGGACTAGCGGGAACCCCTTACAATGAGCAGTTCTTC.